The clone carrying this T cell receptor (beta chain) was observed a few times. Preparation of the TCRbeta library used unique molecular identifiers. TCRdb independently ran MiXCR on the PCR reads; one entry per CDR3 protein. This table holds approximately 500,000 distinct CDR3 sequences, over 20% found once. This entry comes from a study of T-cell reconstitution after alpha-beta-depleted transplantation in children. The V and J ends lost 4 bases and 1 base, in that order; junction bases with no gene match: 0. Germline V gene sequence: CDR1 DFQATT, CDR2 SNEGSKA (reference sequence). The CDR3 covers 13 residues.

This receptor was identified in a boy under two years old with Wiskott-Aldrich syndrome, due to receive a stem cell transplant. This rearrangement joins TRBV20-1 to TRBJ2-3, with 9 bases that match TRBD2. The sequences come from PBMCs, collected before TCRalphabeta/CD19-depleted stem cell transplant. CDR3 bases: TGCAGTGCTACTAGCGGGGGCACAGATACGCAGTATTTT. As protein: CSATSGGTDTQYF.